One sample yielded the 20 T cell receptor beta chains listed below, sequenced in a study of T cell repertoires in cytomegalovirus infection. TCRdb reanalysed the reads using MiXCR and keeps one entry per CDR3 protein. The repertoire includes around 130,000 distinct CDR3 sequences, 8% to 9% of them detected once, and around 10% sits in the top ten. Material for sequencing was PBMCs. These receptor sequences come from a human donor in good health (CMV status not recorded). Some clones in this sample may be carry-over from other donors' samples.

Many counts were recorded for this clonotype. The chain recombines TRBV28 with TRBJ1-1, with D maybe TRBD1 (5 bases). Trimming removed 7 bases from V and 7 bases from J, with 13 bases in between. CDR3 length: 12 residues. Germline values: CDR1 MDHEN, CDR2 SYDVKM. Here the CDR3 DNA reads TGTGCCAGCACCACCGACAGCGTTGAAGCTTTCTTT. It is translated as CASTTDSVEAFF. The entire variable domain, with the rest obtained from reference TRBV28 and TRBJ1-1, is as follows: DVKVTQSSRYLVKRTGEKVFLECVQDMDHENMFWYRQDPGLGLRLIYFSYDVKMKEKGDIPEGYSVSREKKERFSLILESASTNQTSMYLCASTTDSVEAFFGQGTRLTVV.

This clonotype was seen many times. This sequence joins TRBV9 and TRBJ1-4, with TRBD1 as a possible D gene (5 bases). The V gene lost 4 bases and the J gene lost 5 bases, with 15 bases spanning the gap. This CDR3 is 15 amino acids long. CDR1 and CDR2 from the germline V gene are SGDLS and YYNGEE. The CDR3 bases are TGTGCCAGCAGCAGAGACGAGGGGCTAAATGAAAAACTGTTTTTT. Its protein product is CASSRDEGLNEKLFF.

This clonotype was observed many times. The chain employs TRBV7-9 and TRBJ1-1; 8 bases match TRBD1. The V segment lost 6 bases and the J segment 6 bases; nucleotides outside the gene matches: 9. Per germline, CDR1 SEHNR and CDR2 FQNEAQ (reference sequence). CDR3 size: 14 residues. The CDR3 bases are TGTGCCAGCAGACCGACAGGGGATGGGGCTGAAGCTTTCTTT. This sequence encodes CASRPTGDGAEAFF. Full variable domain (rest looked up from reference TRBV7-9 and TRBJ1-1): DTGVSQNPRHKITKRGQNVTFRCDPISEHNRLYWYRQTLGQGPEFLTYFQNEAQLEKSRLLSDRFSAERPKGSFSTLEIQRTEQGDSAMYLCASRPTGDGAEAFFGQGTRLTVV.

This clonotype was detected many times. J is TRBJ2-3 and V is TRBV6-5; TRBD2 agrees at 7 bases. Germline values: CDR1 MNHEY, CDR2 SVGAGI. The V segment lost 0 bases and the J segment 0 bases; nucleotides outside the gene matches: 3. CDR3 length: 16 amino acids. This CDR3 reads CASSYSSGESTDTQYF. The CDR3 nucleotides are TGTGCCAGCAGTTACTCGAGCGGGGAAAGCACAGATACGCAGTATTTT.

The rearrangement joins TRBV29-1 to TRBJ2-7, with D unclear. Germline-derived CDR1 and CDR2 are SQVTM and ANQGSEA. Deletions cut 8 bases from V and 3 bases from J, with 11 bases between. The CDR3 spans 11 residues. The CDR3 nucleotides are TGCAGCACCCGATTCGGCTACGAGCAGTACTTC. Encoded protein: CSTRFGYEQYF.

This clonotype was observed many times. The V gene is TRBV28, the J gene TRBJ2-2; D is unresolved. From germline, CDR1 is MDHEN and CDR2 SYDVKM. The CDR3 covers 14 residues. Trimming cost V 6 bases and J 4 bases, with 12 bases left between them. The CDR3 coding sequence is TGTGCCAGCAGCCGCCACGGAAGCACCGGGGAGCTGTTTTTT. This encodes CASSRHGSTGELFF.

The table lists this clonotype with many counts. The chain has TRBV7-9 and TRBJ2-3, with D tentatively TRBD1 (6 bases). V was pared by 5 bases and J by 1 base, with 16 bases between. The CDR3 contains 16 residues. CDR1 is SEHNR, CDR2 FQNEAQ, per germline (reference sequence). The CDR3: CASSLIRGMGTDTQYF. The CDR3 region has the DNA TGTGCCAGCAGCCTGATCAGGGGCATGGGCACAGATACGCAGTATTTT.

V and J are TRBV2 and TRBJ2-3; 8 nucleotides match TRBD2. V shed 7 bases and J 5 bases; nucleotides not matched to a gene: 5. CDR1 and CDR2 (germline): SNHLY, FYNNEI. CDR3 length: 13 residues. The CDR3, as DNA: TGTGCCAGCATATTACGGGGGGGAGATACGCAGTATTTT. This translates into CASILRGGDTQYF.

A few counts support this clonotype. This sequence joins TRBV24-1 and TRBJ2-1, with TRBD2 identical over 13 bases. Losses at the gene ends were 12 bases for V and 4 bases for J; bases not matched to a gene: 5. CDR1 KGHDR and CDR2 SFDVKD come from the germline V gene. CDR3 size: 14 residues. The CDR3 DNA reads as TGTGCCGCCGGGACTAGCGGGGTTTACAATGAGCAGTTCTTC. This codes for CAAGTSGVYNEQFF.

This clonotype has ten or more counts. The chain joins TRBV7-2 to TRBJ2-7, with TRBD2 matching 12 bases. The CDR3 is 16 residues long. Germline lookup yields CDR1 SGHTA and CDR2 FQGNSA. V was clipped by 5 bases and J by 4 bases; unmatched bases: 9. In nucleotides, the CDR3 is TGTGCCAGCAGCGGATCGGGACTAGCGGGCGGTTACGAGCAGTACTTC. Translating gives CASSGSGLAGGYEQYF.

This clonotype was observed a few times. The V gene is TRBV5-5, the J gene TRBJ2-1; TRBD1 matches at 10 bases. V trimming: 0 bases; J trimming: 5 bases; junction bases outside the gene matches: 5. Germline V lookup: CDR1 SGHKS, CDR2 YYEKEE (reference sequence). The CDR3 covers 16 residues. CDR3 sequence: CASSLGGQGPHNEQFF. The DNA of the CDR3 is TGTGCCAGCAGCTTGGGGGGACAGGGGCCTCACAATGAGCAGTTCTTC.

CDR3 in amino acids: CAISEGRQGYGYTF. The CDR3 bases are TGTGCCATCAGTGAAGGGAGACAGGGGTATGGCTACACCTTC. V gene TRBV10-3 combines with J gene TRBJ1-2; 8 bases are shared with TRBD1. V shed 3 bases and J 5 bases; nucleotides not matched to a gene: 5. Germline CDR1 and CDR2: ENHRY and SYGVKD. This CDR3 has 14 residues.

The chain links TRBV9 to TRBJ1-4; unclear D gene. Germline CDR1 and CDR2: SGDLS and YYNGEE. CDR3 length: 14 amino acids. The V gene lost 4 bases and the J gene lost 0 bases, with 7 bases spanning the gap. CDR3 sequence reads: CASSRSATNEKLFF. The CDR3 bases are TGTGCCAGCAGCAGGTCGGCAACTAATGAAAAACTGTTTTTT.

This clonotype was counted ten times or more. The chain links TRBV7-2 to TRBJ2-1; TRBD1 might be the D (5 bases). Germline CDR1 reads SGHTA; CDR2 reads FQGNSA. Trimming removed 0 bases from V and 6 bases from J, with 6 bases in between. This CDR3 has 13 residues. The CDR3 is CASSLAQGNEQFF. In nucleotides, the CDR3 is TGTGCCAGCAGCTTAGCCCAGGGCAATGAGCAGTTCTTC.

This clonotype occurred many times. The chain uses TRBV6-2 or TRBV6-3 and TRBJ2-7; TRBD1 matches at 7 bases. This CDR3 has 14 residues. CDR1 and CDR2 from the germline V gene are MNHEY and SVGEGT. Trimming cost V 8 bases and J 2 bases; bases outside gene matches: 9. The CDR3: CASYTTGTAYEQYF. In DNA, the CDR3 is TGTGCCAGCTACACCACTGGGACAGCCTACGAGCAGTACTTC.

V usage is TRBV24-1 and J usage is TRBJ2-1, with 10 bases identical to TRBD1. Trimming cost V 5 bases and J 8 bases; bases outside gene matches: 17. The CDR3 consists of 18 residues. CDR1 is KGHDR and CDR2 is SFDVKD in the germline V gene. CDR3 in amino acids: CATSAEPGQGSRDDEQFF. DNA of the CDR3: TGTGCCACCAGTGCCGAGCCGGGACAGGGGAGCCGGGACGATGAGCAGTTCTTC.

The rearrangement uses TRBV29-1 and TRBJ1-1, with D possibly matching TRBD1 (5 bases). The germline V gene encodes CDR1 SQVTM and CDR2 ANQGSEA. Between the trimmed V and J ends, which lost 7 bases and 3 bases, there was a span of 21 bases. There are 15 residues in the CDR3. For the CDR3, the DNA is TGCAGCGGTGTCCCTTGGGGGGGTTTGCACACTGAAGCTTTCTTT. This codes for CSGVPWGGLHTEAFF.

This clonotype has ten or more counts. This rearrangement joins TRBV28 to TRBJ2-3; D is unresolved. V was cut by 5 bases and J by 1 base, with 10 bases left in between. CDR1 is MDHEN, CDR2 SYDVKM, per germline. CDR3 size: 14 residues. CDR3 sequence (DNA): TGTGCCAGCAGTGGGATTGGTGGCACAGATACGCAGTATTTT. Its translation: CASSGIGGTDTQYF. Full variable domain (rest looked up from reference TRBV28 and TRBJ2-3): DVKVTQSSRYLVKRTGEKVFLECVQDMDHENMFWYRQDPGLGLRLIYFSYDVKMKEKGDIPEGYSVSREKKERFSLILESASTNQTSMYLCASSGIGGTDTQYFGPGTRLTVL.

This clonotype showed up just a few times. The rearrangement joins TRBV29-1 to TRBJ2-1, with TRBD1 identical over 7 bases. The trim removed 5 bases at V and 5 bases at J, leaving 6 bases unmatched. From germline, CDR1 is SQVTM and CDR2 ANQGSEA. The CDR3 is 13 residues long. The CDR3 DNA follows: TGCAGCGTTCGACAGGGAATCGACAATGAGCAGTTCTTC. This sequence encodes CSVRQGIDNEQFF.

This clonotype was detected many times. The rearrangement links TRBV20-1 to TRBJ1-1; D unclear. Trimming stripped 5 bases from V and 1 base from J, with 11 bases between. The CDR3 is made up of 13 amino acids. Germline V gene data show CDR1 as DFQATT and CDR2 as SNEGSKA (reference sequence). This CDR3 reads CSAWAGENTEAFF. Here the CDR3 DNA reads TGCAGTGCTTGGGCCGGGGAGAACACTGAAGCTTTCTTT.